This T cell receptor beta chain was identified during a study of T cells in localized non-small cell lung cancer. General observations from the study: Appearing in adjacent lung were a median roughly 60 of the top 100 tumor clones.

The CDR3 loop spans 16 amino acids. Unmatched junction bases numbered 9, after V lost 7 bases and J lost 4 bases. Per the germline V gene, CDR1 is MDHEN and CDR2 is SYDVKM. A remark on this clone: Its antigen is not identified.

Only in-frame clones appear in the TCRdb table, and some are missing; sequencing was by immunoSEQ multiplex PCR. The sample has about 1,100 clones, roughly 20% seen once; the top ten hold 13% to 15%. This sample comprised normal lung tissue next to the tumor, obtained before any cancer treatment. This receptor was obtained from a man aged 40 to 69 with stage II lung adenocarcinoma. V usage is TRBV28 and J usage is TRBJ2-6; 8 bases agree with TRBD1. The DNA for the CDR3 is TGTGCCAGCACCCAGGGGGGACAGGCCGGGGCCAACGTCCTGACTTTC. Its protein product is CASTQGGQAGANVLTF.